The clone carrying this T cell receptor beta chain was recorded many times. This specimen comes from a study of blood T cells in healthy people across ages. The second PCR ran about 6 to 11 cycles with a sample-barcoded 5' primer and J-beta primers. One entry per CDR3 protein results from TCRdb running MiXCR on the 5' RACE reads. This sample has 900,000 to 950,000 distinct CDR3 sequences, with about 28% found just once. This same sample was also part of a study on T cells of mothers and their children.

Material: blood. The receptor's source is a woman in her thirties or forties in good health.

The chain's CDR3 is CASSLVGEAYEQYF. The DNA of the CDR3 is TGTGCCAGCAGCTTAGTTGGGGAGGCCTACGAGCAGTACTTC. The gene calls are TRBV7-9 and TRBJ2-7, with a tentative D call TRBD2 (6 bases). This CDR3 contains 14 residues. Germline assignment: CDR1 SEHNR and CDR2 FQNEAQ (reference sequence). The V end was cut by 1 base, the J end by 2 bases, with 9 bases between.